This TCR beta chain emerged from a study of shared clonotypes between healthy human individuals. The study's findings and limits: Shared clonotypes: roughly 4.5% naive CD4, 3% to 3.5% naive CD8, 2.3% memory CD4, 0.4% to 0.45% memory CD8. The expectation was that sequencing depth would affect clonotype sharing among donors.

The V gene's germline CDR1 is SEHNR and CDR2 FQNEAQ (reference sequence). Trimming took off 2 bases at V and 3 bases at J, with 10 bases between the two ends. The length of the CDR3 is 14 residues. For this clone: Its antigen is as yet unknown.

Produced via immunoSEQ multiplex PCR; TCRdb's table is partial and in-frame only. Counted here are 2.3 million or so clones, over 90% occurring once; the ten biggest clones make up 0.39%. The sequenced sample consisted of naive CD4+ T cells from PBMCs. The subset here: CD45RA+ positively selected. The chain is built from TRBV7-9 and TRBJ1-2; tentative D call: TRBD1 (6 bases). This clonotype originated in a man between 18 and 35 years old in good health. Some clones in this sample may be carry-over from other donors' samples. The CDR3 DNA reads TGTGCCAGCAGCTTACGGGGGCGAGACTATGGCTACACCTTC. It is translated as CASSLRGRDYGYTF. The full variable domain, with the rest looked up from reference TRBV7-9 and TRBJ1-2, is DTGVSQNPRHKITKRGQNVTFRCDPISEHNRLYWYRQTLGQGPEFLTYFQNEAQLEKSRLLSDRFSAERPKGSFSTLEIQRTEQGDSAMYLCASSLRGRDYGYTFGSGTRLTVV.